Reported below is one TCR beta chain. Its target is unknown. V was pared by 4 bases and J by 3 bases, with 18 bases of the junction left unmatched. There are 19 residues in the CDR3. CDR1 and CDR2 from the germline V gene are SGHRS and YFSETQ. The data originate from a study of CD8 T cells in Susac syndrome. Random hexamers served to reverse transcribe roughly 0.45 to 1 ug RNA. The method of amplification for TCR beta CDR3 was immunoSEQ multiplex PCR, covering 54 Vbeta and 13 Jbeta. One entry per CDR3 protein, called by TCRdb with MiXCR from the immunoSEQ multiplex PCR reads. This table holds fewer than 300,000 distinct CDR3 sequences, 85% found once. The multiple sclerosis control cohort comprised treatment-naive individuals presenting with stable or active relapsing-remitting disease. Negative isolation yielded the CD8+ and CD4+ T cells, while FACS enriched the TEMRA cells. Study results and limitations: The authors acknowledged that their TCR sequencing and HLA analysis involved a relatively small number of individuals.

The sample consisted of CD8+ T cells from PBMCs. V is TRBV5-1 and J is TRBJ2-7, with 11 bases lining up with TRBD2. The TCR sequence derives from a human donor with multiple sclerosis. CDR3 protein: CASSPVGTILAGGFYEQYF. The CDR3, as DNA: TGCGCCAGCAGCCCGGTTGGGACCATCCTAGCGGGAGGATTCTACGAGCAGTACTTC.